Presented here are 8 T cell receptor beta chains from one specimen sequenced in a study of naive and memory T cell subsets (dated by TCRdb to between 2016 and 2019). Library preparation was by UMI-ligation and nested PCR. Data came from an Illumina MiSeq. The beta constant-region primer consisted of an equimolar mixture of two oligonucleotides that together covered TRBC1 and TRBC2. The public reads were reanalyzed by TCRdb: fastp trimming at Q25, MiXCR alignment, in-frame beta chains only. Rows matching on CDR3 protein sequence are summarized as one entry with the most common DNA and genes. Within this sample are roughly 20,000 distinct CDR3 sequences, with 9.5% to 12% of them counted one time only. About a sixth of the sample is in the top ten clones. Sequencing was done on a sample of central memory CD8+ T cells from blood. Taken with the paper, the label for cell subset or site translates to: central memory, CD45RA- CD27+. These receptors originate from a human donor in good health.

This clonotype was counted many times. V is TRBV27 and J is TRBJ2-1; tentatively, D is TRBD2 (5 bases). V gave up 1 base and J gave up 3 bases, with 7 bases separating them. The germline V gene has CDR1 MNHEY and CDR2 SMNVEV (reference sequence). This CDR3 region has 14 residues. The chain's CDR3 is CASSLYGIYNEQFF. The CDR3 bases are TGTGCCAGCAGTTTATACGGGATCTACAATGAGCAGTTCTTC.

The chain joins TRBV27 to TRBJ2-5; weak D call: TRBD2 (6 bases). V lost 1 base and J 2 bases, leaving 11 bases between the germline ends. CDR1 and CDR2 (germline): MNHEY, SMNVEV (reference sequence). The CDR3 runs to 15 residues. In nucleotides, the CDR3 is TGTGCCAGCAGTTTATACCGCGGGGCTCAAGAGACCCAGTACTTC. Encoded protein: CASSLYRGAQETQYF.

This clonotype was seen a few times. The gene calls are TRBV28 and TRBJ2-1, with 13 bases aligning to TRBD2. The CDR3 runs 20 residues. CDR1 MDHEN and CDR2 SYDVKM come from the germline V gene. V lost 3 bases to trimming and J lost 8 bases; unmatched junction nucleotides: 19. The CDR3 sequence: CASSLSSAGATSGRAYEQFF. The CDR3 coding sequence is TGTGCCAGCAGTTTGAGTTCGGCAGGGGCAACTAGCGGGAGGGCCTATGAGCAGTTCTTC.

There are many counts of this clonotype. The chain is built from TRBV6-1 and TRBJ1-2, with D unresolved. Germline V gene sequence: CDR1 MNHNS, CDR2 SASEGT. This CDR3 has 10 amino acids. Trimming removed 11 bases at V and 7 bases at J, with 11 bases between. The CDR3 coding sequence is TGTGCCGCTTTCGATTCTGGCTACACCTTC. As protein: CAAFDSGYTF.

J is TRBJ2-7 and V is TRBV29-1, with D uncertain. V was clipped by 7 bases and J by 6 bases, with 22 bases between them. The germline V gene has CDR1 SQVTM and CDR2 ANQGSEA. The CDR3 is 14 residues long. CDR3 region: CSARLVGFAVEQYF. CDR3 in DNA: TGCAGCGCCCGGCTGGTCGGGTTCGCGGTCGAGCAGTACTTC.

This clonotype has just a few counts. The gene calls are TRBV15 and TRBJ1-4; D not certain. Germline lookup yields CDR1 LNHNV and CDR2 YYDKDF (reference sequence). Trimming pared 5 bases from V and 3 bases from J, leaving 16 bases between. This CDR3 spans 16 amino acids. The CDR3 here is CATSLRPLQPNEKLFF. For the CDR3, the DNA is TGTGCCACCAGCCTCCGACCCCTGCAACCTAATGAAAAACTGTTTTTT.

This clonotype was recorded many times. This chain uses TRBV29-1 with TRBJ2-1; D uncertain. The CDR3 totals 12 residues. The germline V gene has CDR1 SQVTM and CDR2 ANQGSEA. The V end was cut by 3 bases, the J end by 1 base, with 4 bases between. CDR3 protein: CSVEVSYNEQFF. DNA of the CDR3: TGCAGCGTTGAGGTTTCCTACAATGAGCAGTTCTTC.

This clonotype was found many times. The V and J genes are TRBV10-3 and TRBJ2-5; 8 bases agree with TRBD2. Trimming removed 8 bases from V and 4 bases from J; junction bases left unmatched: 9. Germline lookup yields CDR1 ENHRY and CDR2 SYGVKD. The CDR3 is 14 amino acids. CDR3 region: CAIWAGGGRETQYF. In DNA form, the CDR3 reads TGTGCCATCTGGGCGGGAGGAGGGCGAGAGACCCAGTACTTC.